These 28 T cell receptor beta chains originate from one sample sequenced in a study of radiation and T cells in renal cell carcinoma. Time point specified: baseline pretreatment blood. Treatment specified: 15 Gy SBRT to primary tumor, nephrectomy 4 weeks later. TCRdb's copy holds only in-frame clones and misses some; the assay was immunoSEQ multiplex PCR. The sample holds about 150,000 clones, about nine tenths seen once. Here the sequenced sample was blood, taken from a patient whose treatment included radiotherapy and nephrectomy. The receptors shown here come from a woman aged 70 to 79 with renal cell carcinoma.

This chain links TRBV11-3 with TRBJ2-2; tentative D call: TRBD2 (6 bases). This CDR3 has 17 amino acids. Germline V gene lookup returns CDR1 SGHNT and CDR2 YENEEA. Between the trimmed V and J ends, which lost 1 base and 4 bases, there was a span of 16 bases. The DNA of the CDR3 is TGTGCCAGCAGCTTAGTGCTGGGACTTACAGCCACCGGGGAGCTGTTTTTT. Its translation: CASSLVLGLTATGELFF. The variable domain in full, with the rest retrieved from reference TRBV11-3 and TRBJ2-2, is EAGVVQSPRYKIIEKKQPVAFWCNPISGHNTLYWYLQNLGQGPELLIRYENEEAVDDSQLPKDRFSAERLKGVDSTLKIQPAELGDSAVYLCASSLVLGLTATGELFFGEGSRLTVL.

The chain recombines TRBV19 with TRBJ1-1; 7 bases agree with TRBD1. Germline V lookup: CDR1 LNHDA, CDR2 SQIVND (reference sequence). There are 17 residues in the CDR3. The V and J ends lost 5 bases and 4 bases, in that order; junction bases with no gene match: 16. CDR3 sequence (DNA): TGTGCCAGTAGTCTGACAAAAGGGACAGCGAGGGTCACTGAAGCTTTCTTT. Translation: CASSLTKGTARVTEAFF.

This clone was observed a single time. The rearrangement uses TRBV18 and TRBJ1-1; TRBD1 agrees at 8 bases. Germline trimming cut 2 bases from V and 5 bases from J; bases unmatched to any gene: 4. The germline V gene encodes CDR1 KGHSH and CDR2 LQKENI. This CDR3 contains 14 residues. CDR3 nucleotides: TGTGCCAGCTCACCAGACAGGGGTCATACTGAAGCTTTCTTT. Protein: CASSPDRGHTEAFF.

The CDR3 here is CSGNNLGTDTQYF. The CDR3, as DNA: TGCAGCGGTAATAACCTAGGCACAGATACGCAGTATTTT. The chain links TRBV29-1 to TRBJ2-3; no reliable D call. Looked up from germline, CDR1 is SQVTM and CDR2 is ANQGSEA. Trimming left V 7 bases short and J 1 base short, with 12 bases between. The CDR3 is made up of 13 amino acids.

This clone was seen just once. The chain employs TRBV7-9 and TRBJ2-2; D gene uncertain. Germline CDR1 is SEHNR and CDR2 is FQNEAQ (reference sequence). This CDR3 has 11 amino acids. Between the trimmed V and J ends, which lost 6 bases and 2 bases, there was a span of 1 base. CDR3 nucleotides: TGTGCCAGCAGAAACACCGGGGAGCTGTTTTTT. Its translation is CASRNTGELFF.

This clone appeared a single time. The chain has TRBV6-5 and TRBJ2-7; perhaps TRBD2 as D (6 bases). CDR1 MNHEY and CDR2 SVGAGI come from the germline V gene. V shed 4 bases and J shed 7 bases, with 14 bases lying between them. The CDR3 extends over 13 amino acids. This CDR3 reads CASSSRGGGEQYF. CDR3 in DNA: TGTGCCAGCAGTTCTCGGGGTGGAGGGGAGCAGTACTTC.

The CDR3 reads CASSSGLVGNTGELFF. CDR3 in DNA: TGTGCCAGCAGCTCGGGCCTAGTGGGGAACACCGGGGAGCTGTTTTTT. This chain joins TRBV5-4 and TRBJ2-2, with D uncertain. This CDR3 region has 16 residues. V was pared by 3 bases and J by 1 base, with 13 bases between. Germline V gives CDR1 SGHNT, CDR2 YYREEE (reference sequence).

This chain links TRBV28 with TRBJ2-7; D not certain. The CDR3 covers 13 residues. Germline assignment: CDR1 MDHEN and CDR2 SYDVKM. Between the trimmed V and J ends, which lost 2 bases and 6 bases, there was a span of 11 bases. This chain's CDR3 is CASSLRSVSEQYF. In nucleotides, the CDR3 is TGTGCCAGCAGTTTAAGGTCCGTTAGCGAGCAGTACTTC.

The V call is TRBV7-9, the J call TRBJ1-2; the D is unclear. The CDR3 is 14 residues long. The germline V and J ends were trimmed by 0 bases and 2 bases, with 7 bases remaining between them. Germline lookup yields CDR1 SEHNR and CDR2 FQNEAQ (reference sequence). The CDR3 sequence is CASSLAWGNYGYTF. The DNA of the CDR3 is TGTGCCAGCAGCTTAGCTTGGGGAAACTATGGCTACACCTTC.

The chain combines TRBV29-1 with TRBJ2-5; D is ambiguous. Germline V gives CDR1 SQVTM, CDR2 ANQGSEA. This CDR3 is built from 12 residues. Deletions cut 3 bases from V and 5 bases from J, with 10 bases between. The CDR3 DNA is TGCAGCGTTGATCGATACGGGGAGACCCAGTACTTC. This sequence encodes CSVDRYGETQYF.

The CDR3 is CATSRDPGTGDYTF. DNA of the CDR3: TGTGCCACCAGCAGAGACCCCGGGACAGGGGACTACACCTTC. The V gene is TRBV15, the J gene TRBJ1-2, with 10 bases that match TRBD1. Looked up from germline, CDR1 is LNHNV and CDR2 is YYDKDF (reference sequence). With 0 bases clipped from V and 10 bases from J, the junction kept 5 bases outside the gene matches. This CDR3 contains 14 residues.

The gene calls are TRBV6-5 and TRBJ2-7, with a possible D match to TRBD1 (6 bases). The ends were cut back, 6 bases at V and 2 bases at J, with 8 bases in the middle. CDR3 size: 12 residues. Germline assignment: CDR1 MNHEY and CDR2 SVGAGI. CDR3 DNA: TGTGCCAGCAGACAGGGAGCCTACGAGCAGTACTTC. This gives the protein CASRQGAYEQYF.

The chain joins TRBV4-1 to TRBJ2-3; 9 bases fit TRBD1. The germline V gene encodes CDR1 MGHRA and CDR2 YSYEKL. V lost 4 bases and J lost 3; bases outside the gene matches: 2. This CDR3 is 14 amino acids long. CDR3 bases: TGCGCCAGCAGCCCGGGACAGGGAACAGATACGCAGTATTTT. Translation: CASSPGQGTDTQYF.

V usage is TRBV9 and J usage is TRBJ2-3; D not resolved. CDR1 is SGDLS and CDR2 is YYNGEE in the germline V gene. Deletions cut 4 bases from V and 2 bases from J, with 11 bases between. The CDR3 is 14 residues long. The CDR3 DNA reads TGTGCCAGCAGCCCCGACTTGCTCACAGATACGCAGTATTTT. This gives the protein CASSPDLLTDTQYF.

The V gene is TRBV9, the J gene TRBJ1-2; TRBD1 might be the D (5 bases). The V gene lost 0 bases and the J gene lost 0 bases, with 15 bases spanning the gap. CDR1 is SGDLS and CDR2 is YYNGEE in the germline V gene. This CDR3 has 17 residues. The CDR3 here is CASSVEVRAPANYGYTF. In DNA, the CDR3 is TGTGCCAGCAGCGTAGAGGTCAGGGCGCCCGCTAACTATGGCTACACCTTC.

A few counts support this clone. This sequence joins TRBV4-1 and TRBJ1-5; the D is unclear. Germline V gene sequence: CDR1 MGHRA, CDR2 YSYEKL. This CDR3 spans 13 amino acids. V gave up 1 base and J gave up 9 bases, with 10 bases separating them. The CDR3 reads CASSQVGSGPQHF. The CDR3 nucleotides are TGCGCCAGCAGCCAAGTGGGGAGTGGGCCCCAGCATTTT.

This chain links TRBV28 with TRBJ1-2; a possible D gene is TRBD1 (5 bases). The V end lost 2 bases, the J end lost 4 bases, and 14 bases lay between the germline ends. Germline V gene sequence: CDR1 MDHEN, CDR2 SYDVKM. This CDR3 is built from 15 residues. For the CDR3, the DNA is TGTGCCAGCAGTTTAAACCCGGGACTTTCCTATGGCTACACCTTC. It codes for CASSLNPGLSYGYTF.

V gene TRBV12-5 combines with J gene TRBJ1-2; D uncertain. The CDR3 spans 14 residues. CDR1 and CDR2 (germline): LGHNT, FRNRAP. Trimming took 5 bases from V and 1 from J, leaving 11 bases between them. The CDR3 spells CASGPDGRNYGYTF. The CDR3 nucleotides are TGTGCTAGTGGTCCAGACGGTCGTAACTATGGCTACACCTTC. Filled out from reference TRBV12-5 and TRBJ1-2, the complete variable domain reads DARVTQTPRHKVTEMGQEVTMRCQPILGHNTVFWYRQTMMQGLELLAYFRNRAPLDDSGMPKDRFSAEMPDATLATLKIQPSEPRDSAVYFCASGPDGRNYGYTFGSGTRLTVV.

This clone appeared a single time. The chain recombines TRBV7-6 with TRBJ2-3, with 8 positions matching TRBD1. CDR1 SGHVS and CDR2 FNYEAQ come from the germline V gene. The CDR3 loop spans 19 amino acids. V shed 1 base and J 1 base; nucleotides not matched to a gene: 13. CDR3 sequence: CASSLGPQQGVARTDTQYF. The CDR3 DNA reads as TGTGCCAGCAGCTTAGGCCCCCAACAGGGGGTGGCGCGCACAGATACGCAGTATTTT.

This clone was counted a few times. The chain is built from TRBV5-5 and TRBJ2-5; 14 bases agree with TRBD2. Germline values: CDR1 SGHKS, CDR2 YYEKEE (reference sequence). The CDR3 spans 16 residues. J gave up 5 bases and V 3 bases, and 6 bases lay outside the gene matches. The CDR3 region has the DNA TGTGCCAGCAGCTCGCGACTAGCGGGGGGGCCTGAGACCCAGTACTTC. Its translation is CASSSRLAGGPETQYF.

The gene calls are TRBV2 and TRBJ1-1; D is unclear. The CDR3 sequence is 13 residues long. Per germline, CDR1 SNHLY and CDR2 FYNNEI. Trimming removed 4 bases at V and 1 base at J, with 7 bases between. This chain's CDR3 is CASSVLANTEAFF. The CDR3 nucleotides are TGTGCCAGCAGTGTTTTGGCGAACACTGAAGCTTTCTTT.

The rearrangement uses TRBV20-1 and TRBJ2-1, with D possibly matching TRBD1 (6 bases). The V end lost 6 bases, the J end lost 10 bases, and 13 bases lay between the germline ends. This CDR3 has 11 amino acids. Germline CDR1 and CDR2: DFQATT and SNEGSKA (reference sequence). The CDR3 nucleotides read TGCAGTGCGCCACAGGGAAGAGAGCAGTTCTTC. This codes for CSAPQGREQFF.

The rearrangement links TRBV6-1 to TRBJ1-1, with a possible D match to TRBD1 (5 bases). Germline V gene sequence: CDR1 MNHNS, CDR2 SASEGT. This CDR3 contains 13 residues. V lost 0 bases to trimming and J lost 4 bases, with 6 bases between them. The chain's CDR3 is CASSEAGGTEAFF. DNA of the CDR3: TGTGCCAGCAGTGAAGCTGGGGGCACTGAAGCTTTCTTT.

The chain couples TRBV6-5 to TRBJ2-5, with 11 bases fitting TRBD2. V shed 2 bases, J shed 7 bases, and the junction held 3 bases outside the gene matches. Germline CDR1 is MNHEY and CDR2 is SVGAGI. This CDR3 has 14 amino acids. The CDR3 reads CASSYLAGGGTQYF. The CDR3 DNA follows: TGTGCCAGCAGTTACCTAGCGGGGGGAGGGACCCAGTACTTC.

The CDR3 bases are TGTGCCACCAGCAGAGATGGGGGTTGGGGTCAGCCCCAGCATTTT. This codes for CATSRDGGWGQPQHF. The J gene is TRBJ1-5, the V gene TRBV15, with D possibly being TRBD1 (5 bases). There are 15 residues in the CDR3. Germline V CDR1 and CDR2: LNHNV, YYDKDF (reference sequence). V was trimmed by 0 bases and J by 6 bases, leaving 12 bases between them.

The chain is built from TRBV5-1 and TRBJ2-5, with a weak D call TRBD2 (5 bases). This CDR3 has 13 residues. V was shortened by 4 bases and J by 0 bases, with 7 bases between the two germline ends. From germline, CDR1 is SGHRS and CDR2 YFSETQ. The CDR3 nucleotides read TGCGCCAGCAGCCGAGCGGACCAAGAGACCCAGTACTTC. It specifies CASSRADQETQYF.

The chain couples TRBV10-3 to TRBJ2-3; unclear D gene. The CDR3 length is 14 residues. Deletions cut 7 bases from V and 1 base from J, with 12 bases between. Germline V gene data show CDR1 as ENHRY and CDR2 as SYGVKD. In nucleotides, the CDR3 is TGTGCCATCAAATCAATTTCAGGCACAGATACGCAGTATTTT. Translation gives CAIKSISGTDTQYF.

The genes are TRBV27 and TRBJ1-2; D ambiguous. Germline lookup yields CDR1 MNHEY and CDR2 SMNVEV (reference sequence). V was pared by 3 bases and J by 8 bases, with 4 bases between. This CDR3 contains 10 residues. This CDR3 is CASSFRGYTF. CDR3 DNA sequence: TGTGCCAGCAGTTTCCGCGGCTACACCTTC.